The T cell receptor beta chain described here comes from a study of tumor-infiltrating lymphocytes in primary liver carcinoma (dated by TCRdb to the late 2010s). Concerning the study at large: Between late 2015 and March 2016, a handful of patients in China with histopathologically diagnosed primary liver carcinoma had surgical resection. Hepatocellular carcinoma (four) or combined HCC and intrahepatic cholangiocarcinoma (one) was present in the five patients, who were three men and two women aged 30 to 69 years. A total of 35 specimens from 5 patients underwent TCRbeta repertoire sequencing, comprising 25 tumor regions, 5 adjacent noncancerous liver tissues and 5 peripheral blood samples. Reproducibility between technical replicate repertoires was high, with correlation coefficients above 0.95 and mean shared-clone rates near 0.89. Each sample produced roughly 3.5 to 7.13 million productive TCRbeta reads, and read depth showed no significant difference between tissue types. Across five regions of each liver tumor, along with adjacent normal tissue and blood, the study brought together TCRbeta repertoire sequencing, expression microarrays and whole-exome sequencing. The five patients had tumors staged T1-T3 N0M0, with maximum diameters ranging from about 4 to 11 cm.

This clonotype was counted ten times or more. Its target antigen remains unknown. No qualities accompany the bases; no much larger clone lies one base away. What the authors observed across the whole study: Since the samples were bulk and unsorted, there was no way to compare CD4+ and CD8+ T cell repertoires. Consistent with antigen-driven expansion, pairs of tumor regions showed higher repertoire overlap (mean around 36%) than either tumor-adjacent pairs (around 17%) or tumor-blood pairs (around 15%). With just a few patients in the study, the authors point out that the findings should be validated in a larger study. Because sequencing covered only the TCR beta chain and unpaired alpha chains were not captured, true repertoire diversity is likely underestimated. A significantly larger repertoire fraction was made up by the top 250 clones in tumors than in blood (p = 0.039).

Blood RNA was extracted from unsorted whole blood with TRIzol reagent; germline DNA came from the DNeasy Blood & Tissue kit. At the time of sampling, the patients were treatment-naive and had chronic HBV infection. Around 4 milliliters of peripheral blood were collected into K2EDTA tubes before surgery. Starting from around 500 ng total RNA, TCRbeta-specific cDNA was produced by reverse transcription with a constant-region primer and ProtoScript II reverse transcriptase. TCRbeta libraries were built with three nested multiplex PCR rounds, a slightly modified ARM-PCR procedure. Each of the first two PCR rounds ran for approximately 10 cycles and used multiplex TRBV1-TRBV30 forward primers together with a Cbeta reverse primer. Sample barcodes and Illumina adapters were attached in a final 25-cycle PCR using Deep VentR polymerase. Before sequencing, amplicons of 200-500 bp were purified from gel using a QIAquick gel extraction kit. An Illumina HiSeq 2500 was used to sequence the TCRbeta amplicons with 250-bp paired-end reads. The original pipeline was this. Trimmomatic v0.33 was used to quality-trim the reads, and FLASH v1.2.11 was used to merge paired reads so that full CDR3 sequences could be recovered. V, D and J germline segments were assigned to the rearranged TCRbeta sequences by MiGEC v1.2.1b. Clonotype statistics, along with Shannon-Wiener diversity indices, were calculated using VDJtools v1.0.0. Except for diversity analysis, only the 250 most abundant clonotypes of each sample were used in subsequent analyses to reduce sampling bias. The public reads were quality trimmed at Q25 with fastp and then assembled into clones with MiXCR by TCRdb, keeping productive beta chains. CDR3 protein duplicates are merged, each entry listing the most common genes and DNA. None of the V and J calls come from the authors' own analysis; TCRdb made them. Here the sample has roughly 330,000 distinct CDR3 sequences; approximately 65% occur a single time. The ten largest clonotypes hold about 6% of the sample.

The CDR1 and CDR2 encoded by the germline V gene are SQVTM and ANQGSEA. V is clipped by 7 bases and J by 4 bases, and the sequence between their germline boundaries is 8 bases long. The CDR3 sequence holds 11 residues, the cysteine and phenylalanine included. Just CDR3 DNA is preserved here, 33 bases in frame from base 1. The sequence was collected from a man aged 35 to 55 with primary liver carcinoma and hepatitis B virus infection. Sample: peripheral blood. This chain is built from TRBV29-1 and TRBJ2-1; the D gene remains uncertain. The bases are TGCAGCGGCTTGACATACAATGAGCAGTTCTTC. It encodes CSGLTYNEQFF.